This TCR beta chain was identified during a study of blood T cell repertoires in COVID-19. The CDR3 is made up of 15 amino acids. Per the germline V gene, CDR1 is SGHKS and CDR2 is YYEKEE (reference sequence). The junction had 5 bases not matched to a gene; V was cut back by 2 bases and J by 4 bases. TCRdb keeps only in-frame clones here, not all; method: immunoSEQ multiplex PCR. This table has about 270,000 clones, over 75% appearing once. This receptor was taken from a human donor in a cohort sampled during active COVID-19. The chain employs TRBV5-5 and TRBJ2-1; 8 nucleotides agree with TRBD2. Sequencing was done on a sample of peripheral blood. The CDR3 reads CASSLRLAPYNEQFF. CDR3 in DNA: TGTGCCAGCAGCTTAAGACTAGCGCCTTACAATGAGCAGTTCTTC.